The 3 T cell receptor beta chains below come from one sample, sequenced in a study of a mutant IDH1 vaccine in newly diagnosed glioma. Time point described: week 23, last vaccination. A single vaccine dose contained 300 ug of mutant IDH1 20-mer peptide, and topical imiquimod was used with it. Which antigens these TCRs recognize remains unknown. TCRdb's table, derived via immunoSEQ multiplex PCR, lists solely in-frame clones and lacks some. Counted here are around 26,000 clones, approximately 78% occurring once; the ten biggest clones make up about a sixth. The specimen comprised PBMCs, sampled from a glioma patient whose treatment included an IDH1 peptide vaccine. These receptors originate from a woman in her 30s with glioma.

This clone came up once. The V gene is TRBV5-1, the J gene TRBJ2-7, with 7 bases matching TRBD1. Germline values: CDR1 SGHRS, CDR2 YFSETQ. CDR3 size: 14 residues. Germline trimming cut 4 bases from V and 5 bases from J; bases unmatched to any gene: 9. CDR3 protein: CASSPTGVGDEQYF. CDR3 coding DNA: TGCGCCAGCAGCCCTACAGGGGTGGGAGACGAGCAGTACTTC.

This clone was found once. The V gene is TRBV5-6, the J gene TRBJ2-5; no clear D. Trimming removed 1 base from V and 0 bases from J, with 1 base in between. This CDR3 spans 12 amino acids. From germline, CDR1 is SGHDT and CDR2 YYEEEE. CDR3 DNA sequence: TGTGCCAGCAGCTTGTACCAAGAGACCCAGTACTTC. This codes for CASSLYQETQYF.

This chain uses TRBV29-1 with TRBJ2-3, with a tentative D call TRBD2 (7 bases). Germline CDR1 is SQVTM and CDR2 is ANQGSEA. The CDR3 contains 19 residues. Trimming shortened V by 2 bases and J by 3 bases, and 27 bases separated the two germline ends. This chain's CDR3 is CSVETRPVWRGGLTDTQYF. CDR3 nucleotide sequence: TGCAGCGTTGAAACACGTCCCGTCTGGAGGGGGGGGCTGACAGATACGCAGTATTTT.